This TCR beta chain stems from a study of T cell repertoires in cytomegalovirus infection. Study-wide context: As its CMV epitopes, the study selected recently identified HLA-C-restricted and well-studied HLA-B-restricted targets. The public TCR beta signatures pointed to both CMV infection and matching HLA type.

TCRdb re-derived calls from the reads in MiXCR, one entry per CDR3 protein. The sample contains 250,000 to 400,000 distinct CDR3 sequences, just under 25% of which appear only once. This clonotype has more than one count but fewer than ten. As yet, its antigen is unknown. Findings of the study overall: Identification of carriers of CMV plus the relevant HLA was performed using cumulative public TCR beta family frequency. Dominating the ex vivo response were HLA-C-restricted CMV-specific TCR beta clonotypes.

This sequence was found in a human donor in good health (CMV status not recorded). Some clones in this sample may be carry-over from other donors' samples. The specimen was cultured PBMCs, collected from culture after CMV antigen stimulation.

CDR3 amino acids: CSARATGRSNQPQHF. DNA for the CDR3: TGCAGTGCTAGAGCTACAGGGAGGAGCAATCAGCCCCAGCATTTT. The V gene is TRBV20-1, the J gene TRBJ1-5; D may be TRBD1 (6 bases). The CDR3 runs to 15 residues. Germline V lookup: CDR1 DFQATT, CDR2 SNEGSKA (reference sequence). The V gene lost 1 base and the J gene lost 1 base, with 11 bases spanning the gap.